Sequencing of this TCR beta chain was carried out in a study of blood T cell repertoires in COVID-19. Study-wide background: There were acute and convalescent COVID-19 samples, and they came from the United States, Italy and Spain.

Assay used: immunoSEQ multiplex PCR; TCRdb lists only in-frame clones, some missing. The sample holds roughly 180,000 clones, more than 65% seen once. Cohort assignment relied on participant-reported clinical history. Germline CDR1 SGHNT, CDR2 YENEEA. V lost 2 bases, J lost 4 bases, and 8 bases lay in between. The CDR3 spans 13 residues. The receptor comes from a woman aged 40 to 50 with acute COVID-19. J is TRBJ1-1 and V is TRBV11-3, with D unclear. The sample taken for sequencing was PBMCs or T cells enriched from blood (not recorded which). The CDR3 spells CASSLTRGTEAFF. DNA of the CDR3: TGTGCCAGCAGCTTAACAAGAGGCACTGAAGCTTTCTTT.